A selection of T cell receptor beta chains follows, all from one sample in a study of blood T cell repertoires in COVID-19. The protocol was immunoSEQ multiplex PCR, while the TCRdb copy is restricted to in-frame clones and leaves out a portion. The table shows roughly 170,000 clones, with 83% occurring only once. Source material: PBMCs or T cells enriched from blood (not recorded which). The receptors originated from a woman aged 45-65 years in a cohort exposed to, infected with or recovered from COVID-19 (not recorded which). CDR3s leave out the opening cysteine and the closing phenylalanine or tryptophan. Fields, in order: V gene, CDR3 protein.

>TRBV5-5
ASSPTTGKKSGELF
>TRBV13
ASSLGIVEDRWSSYNSPLH
>TRBV2
ASRFDVAETQY
>TRBV2
ASSVAGVSTDTQY
>TRBV3-1/TRBV3-2
ASSQAQWDRSYNEQF
>TRBV5-6
ASSKLGTGTGGDAEQY
>TRBV13
ASSSGTGRRDTQY
>TRBV19
ASSIAGYGYT
>TRBV7-3
ASSLRTGGLHTDTQY
>TRBV19
ASSISAGPPYEQY
>TRBV10-3
AISESVAGGSTDTQY
>TRBV9
ASSVDGIADSPLH
>TRBV2
ASSGGLTGPTYEQY
>TRBV29-1
SVGTGNYGYT
>TRBV29-1
SVVGGQNTEAF
>TRBV2
ASGGRKFTGELF
>TRBV18
ASSPGTGEKPQH
>TRBV19
ASSILGGQGSNQPQH
>TRBV19
ASSTRAPNQPQH
>TRBV6-5
ASSYSQNTEAF
>TRBV7-2
ASSPGINSYNSPLH
>TRBV2
ASRLRTGTGLSYEQY
>TRBV19
ASMGLAGKSSYNEQF
>TRBV20-1
SASGRNTEAF
>TRBV28
ASRDTGLLSTEAF
>TRBV7-9
ASSKPGQSTNEKLF
>TRBV19
ASAMGGAGLIYGYT
>TRBV28
ASSLVGTVLI
>TRBV5-8
ASSFGPGLSYEQY
>TRBV27
ASSLYPGQRNDQPQH
>TRBV24-1
ATSDPSTGYGTQY
>TRBV30
AFRGNTEAF
>TRBV19
ASSIDQDRPQL
>TRBV5-1
ASSEDRVETQY
>TRBV7-2
ASSPTSGGVGEQY
>TRBV6-5
ASRLLAVDNEQF
>TRBV15
ATSRVGQLYGYT
>TRBV5-1
ASSTGTAQETQY
>TRBV5-6
ASSLPNNEQF
>TRBV18
ASSPPGEGSGNTIY
>TRBV29-1
SVDRGTYEQY